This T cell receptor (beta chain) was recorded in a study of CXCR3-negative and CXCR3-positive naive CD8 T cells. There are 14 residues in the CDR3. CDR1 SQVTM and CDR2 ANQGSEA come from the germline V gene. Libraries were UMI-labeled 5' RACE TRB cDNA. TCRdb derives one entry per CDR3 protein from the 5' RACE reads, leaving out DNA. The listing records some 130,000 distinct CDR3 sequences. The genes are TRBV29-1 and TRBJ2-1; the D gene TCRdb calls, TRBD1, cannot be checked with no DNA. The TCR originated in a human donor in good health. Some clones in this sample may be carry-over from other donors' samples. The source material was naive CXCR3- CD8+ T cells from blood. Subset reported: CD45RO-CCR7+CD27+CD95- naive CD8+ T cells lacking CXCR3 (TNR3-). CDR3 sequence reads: CSVALTGYYNEQFF.